The following is a TCR beta chain sequence with its context. Only in-frame clones appear in the TCRdb table, and some are missing; sequencing was by immunoSEQ multiplex PCR. The sample consists of about 140,000 clones, 80% to 85% of them appearing once. The V end lost 0 bases, the J end lost 4 bases, and 12 bases lay between the germline ends. Germline V gene data show CDR1 as SGHAT and CDR2 as FQNNGV. The CDR3 sequence is 15 residues long. The data were taken from a study of blood T cell repertoires in COVID-19. The sample was peripheral blood. This TCR derives from a human donor in a cohort sampled during active COVID-19. The chain is built from TRBV11-2 and TRBJ2-5, with D possibly being TRBD2 (7 bases). The CDR3 loop is CASSLDGGPGETQYF. The CDR3 DNA sequence: TGTGCCAGCAGCTTAGACGGGGGGCCTGGAGAGACCCAGTACTTC.